This entry concerns a single TCR beta chain. Profiled with immunoSEQ multiplex PCR; TCRdb holds only in-frame clones, not every one. The sample shows 95,000 or so clones, roughly 94% of them seen only once. This sample is part of a study of OX40 agonist ivuxolimab in advanced cancers. The germline V gene encodes CDR1 MDHEN and CDR2 SYDVKM. The V gene lost 10 bases and the J gene lost 10 bases, with 20 bases spanning the gap. CDR3 length: 14 residues. The sample here was CD4+ or CD8+ T cells sorted from blood, taken in a trial of the OX40 agonist ivuxolimab. This TCR came from an adult with an advanced solid tumor such as melanoma, head and neck, liver or kidney cancer. V is TRBV28 and J is TRBJ1-6; TRBD1 is a possible D gene (6 bases). CDR3 sequence: CATLRAGESSPLHF. Here the CDR3 DNA reads TGTGCCACCCTGAGGGCAGGGGAAAGCTCACCCCTCCACTTT.